One sample yielded the 24 T cell receptor beta chains listed below, sequenced in a study of PD-1 blockade in classical Hodgkin lymphoma. The table came from immunoSEQ multiplex PCR; TCRdb's copy has only in-frame clones and leaves some out. The sample includes 25,000 to 30,000 clones, around 86% of them seen just once. Documented time point: cycle 4 day 1 (C4D1), after less than seven weeks of nivolumab. All trial patients relapsed after autologous stem cell transplantation. Magnetic negative selection purified CD4+ T cells from thawed PBMCs. The sequenced sample was CD4+ T cells from blood, obtained before the fourth cycle of nivolumab. These receptor sequences come from a human donor with classical Hodgkin lymphoma.

The chain has TRBV2 and TRBJ2-1, with D possibly being TRBD2 (5 bases). The CDR3 length is 14 residues. V dropped 8 bases and J dropped 0 bases, with 11 bases sitting between them. In germline, CDR1 is SNHLY, CDR2 FYNNEI. The CDR3 protein is CASEAVSSYNEQFF. Written as DNA, the CDR3 is TGTGCCAGCGAAGCGGTAAGCTCCTACAATGAGCAGTTCTTC.

J is TRBJ1-6 and V is TRBV19, with 7 bases fitting TRBD1. Germline V gene data show CDR1 as LNHDA and CDR2 as SQIVND (reference sequence). The CDR3 has 15 amino acids. The trim removed 5 bases at V and 5 bases at J, leaving 6 bases unmatched. CDR3 amino acids: CASSLQGGNNSPLHF. The DNA of the CDR3 is TGTGCCAGTAGTCTCCAGGGGGGCAATAATTCACCCCTCCACTTT.

The V and J genes are TRBV19 and TRBJ2-7; 13 bases match TRBD2. Unmatched junction bases numbered 8, after V lost 3 bases and J lost 3 bases. The V gene's germline CDR1 is LNHDA and CDR2 SQIVND (reference sequence). The CDR3 runs to 17 residues. For the CDR3, the DNA is TGTGCCAGTAGTATCCGGACTAGCGGGAGTCCTTTCTACGAGCAGTACTTC. Protein: CASSIRTSGSPFYEQYF.

The chain has TRBV7-9 and TRBJ1-6; 7 nucleotides line up with TRBD1. This CDR3 has 14 amino acids. The germline gives CDR1 SEHNR, CDR2 FQNEAQ (reference sequence). Losses at the gene ends were 5 bases for V and 7 bases for J; bases not matched to a gene: 5. CDR3 protein: CASSAGTDNSPLHF. The CDR3 DNA sequence: TGTGCCAGCAGCGCCGGGACAGACAATTCACCCCTCCACTTT.

The genes are TRBV2 and TRBJ2-5; D is undetermined. Germline-derived CDR1 and CDR2 are SNHLY and FYNNEI. With 6 bases removed from V and 5 bases from J, the gap between germline ends came to 16 bases. This CDR3 has 14 residues. The DNA of the CDR3 is TGTGCCAGCAGCGAAAGACCCCCTCCGGAGACCCAGTACTTC. Protein sequence: CASSERPPPETQYF.

J is TRBJ2-1 and V is TRBV25-1; D may be TRBD2 (6 bases). Trimming left V 8 bases short and J 5 bases short, with 19 bases between. The CDR3 is 15 residues long. Germline V gives CDR1 MGHDK, CDR2 SYGVNS. As DNA, the CDR3 is TGTGCCAGCGGTTGGCGGCGGGGCCACCACAATGAGCAGTTCTTC. Its translation is CASGWRRGHHNEQFF. The full variable domain, its missing parts supplied by reference TRBV25-1 and TRBJ2-1, is EADIYQTPRYLVIGTGKKITLECSQTMGHDKMYWYQQDPGMELHLIHYSYGVNSTEKGDLSSESTVSRIRTEHFPLTLESARPSHTSQYLCASGWRRGHHNEQFFGPGTRLTVL.

The chain joins TRBV10-3 to TRBJ2-1; D uncertain. The CDR3 length is 13 residues. Per the germline V gene, CDR1 is ENHRY and CDR2 is SYGVKD. The V and J ends lost 3 bases and 5 bases respectively, with 8 bases between them. The CDR3 DNA follows: TGTGCCATCAGTGAACTCGAGGACAATGAGCAGTTCTTC. This translates into CAISELEDNEQFF.

The rearrangement links TRBV19 to TRBJ2-2, with 9 bases that match TRBD2. Germline V gene sequence: CDR1 LNHDA, CDR2 SQIVND (reference sequence). The CDR3 contains 15 residues. V was pared by 6 bases and J by 1 base, with 3 bases of the junction left unmatched. The CDR3 nucleotides read TGTGCCAGTAGAATGACTAGCGGGAACACCGGGGAGCTGTTTTTT. Translated, it gives CASRMTSGNTGELFF.

The chain employs TRBV5-6 and TRBJ1-3; 10 bases map to TRBD1. Trimming cost V 3 bases and J 0 bases; bases outside gene matches: 9. CDR1 and CDR2 from the germline V gene are SGHDT and YYEEEE. The CDR3 is made up of 18 amino acids. The CDR3 DNA follows: TGTGCCAGCAGCTGGACAGGGGGTCCTCACAGCTCTGGAAACACCATATATTTT. Protein sequence: CASSWTGGPHSSGNTIYF.

This clone has just one count. The V gene is TRBV4-1, the J gene TRBJ2-3, with a weak D call TRBD2 (5 bases). Trimming stripped 0 bases from V and 4 bases from J, with 14 bases between. The CDR3 runs 16 residues. CDR1 is MGHRA, CDR2 YSYEKL, per germline. CDR3 nucleotides: TGCGCCAGCAGCCAAGACGGGATCCCGCCCCCAGATACGCAGTATTTT. Its translation is CASSQDGIPPPDTQYF.

V usage is TRBV27 and J usage is TRBJ2-7, with D possibly matching TRBD2 (7 bases). The germline V gene has CDR1 MNHEY and CDR2 SMNVEV (reference sequence). This CDR3 region has 15 residues. The V and J ends lost 2 bases and 0 bases respectively, with 11 bases between them. The CDR3 nucleotides are TGTGCCAGCAGTTTAAGGGGGGGGATCTCCTACGAGCAGTACTTC. Protein product: CASSLRGGISYEQYF.

The chain combines TRBV14 with TRBJ2-3, with TRBD2 matching 9 bases. The length of the CDR3 is 17 residues. Germline lookup yields CDR1 SGHDN and CDR2 FVKESK. The ends lost 2 bases at V and 4 bases at J; junction bases unmatched: 10. DNA for the CDR3: TGTGCCAGCAGCCAACATCACCCGGGACTAGCAGCAGATACGCAGTATTTT. Protein: CASSQHHPGLAADTQYF.

CDR3 protein: CASSPLAIQETQYF. In nucleotides, the CDR3 is TGTGCCAGCTCACCACTCGCCATCCAAGAGACCCAGTACTTC. The V call is TRBV18, the J call TRBJ2-5; D is uncertain. Germline loops: CDR1 KGHSH, CDR2 LQKENI. The V gene lost 1 base and the J gene lost 1 base, with 7 bases spanning the gap. The CDR3 contains 14 residues. The complete variable domain, with remaining parts taken from reference TRBV18 and TRBJ2-5, reads NAGVMQNPRHLVRRRGQEARLRCSPMKGHSHVYWYRQLPEEGLKFMVYLQKENIIDESGMPKERFSAEFPKEGPSILRIQQVVRGDSAAYFCASSPLAIQETQYFGPGTRLLVL.

This clone was picked up one time. The V gene is TRBV28, the J gene TRBJ2-3; D is ambiguous. This CDR3 spans 15 amino acids. The V and J ends lost 2 bases and 2 bases respectively, with 11 bases between them. Germline CDR1 MDHEN, CDR2 SYDVKM. Written as DNA, the CDR3 is TGTGCCAGCAGTTTAAGGCCTAAATCCACAGATACGCAGTATTTT. Protein sequence: CASSLRPKSTDTQYF.

This clone was counted a single time. J is TRBJ2-6 and V is TRBV5-8, with 7 nucleotides matching TRBD1. The CDR3 runs 16 residues. The V gene's germline CDR1 is SGHTS and CDR2 YDEGEE. V lost 3 bases to trimming and J lost 0 bases; unmatched junction nucleotides: 3. The CDR3 coding sequence is TGTGCCAGCAGCTGGGGACAGTCCTCTGGGGCCAACGTCCTGACTTTC. Its protein product is CASSWGQSSGANVLTF.

The chain couples TRBV29-1 to TRBJ2-3; D unresolved. Trimming left V 6 bases short and J 1 base short, with 8 bases between. Germline CDR1 SQVTM, CDR2 ANQGSEA. CDR3 length: 12 amino acids. The CDR3 here is CSVTDGTDTQYF. CDR3 nucleotide sequence: TGCAGCGTGACTGACGGCACAGATACGCAGTATTTT.

The chain recombines TRBV11-2 with TRBJ2-3, with D hard to call. V was pared by 3 bases and J by 6 bases, with 7 bases between. This CDR3 has 12 amino acids. Germline CDR1 reads SGHAT; CDR2 reads FQNNGV. The CDR3 bases are TGTGCCAGCAGCTTCTCATCGGATACGCAGTATTTT. Translated: CASSFSSDTQYF.

The CDR3 bases are TGTGCCAACTCGACAGCCTTCTACTACGAGCAGTACTTC. Amino acid sequence: CANSTAFYYEQYF. The J gene is TRBJ2-7, the V gene TRBV4-2, with D perhaps TRBD1 (5 bases). Germline values: CDR1 LGHNA, CDR2 YNFKEQ. The CDR3 runs to 13 residues. Deletions cut 10 bases from V and 3 bases from J, with 16 bases between.

Only a few counts were recorded for this clone. The chain carries TRBV12-5 and TRBJ1-2; 8 positions agree with TRBD1. Germline CDR1 LGHNT, CDR2 FRNRAP. The CDR3 extends over 16 amino acids. J gave up 5 bases and V 3 bases, and 11 bases lay outside the gene matches. CDR3 residues: CASGFDLVGTGYGYTF. The CDR3 nucleotides read TGTGCTAGTGGTTTCGACTTGGTCGGGACAGGTTATGGCTACACCTTC. Full variable domain (outside the CDR3, taken from reference TRBV12-5 and TRBJ1-2): DARVTQTPRHKVTEMGQEVTMRCQPILGHNTVFWYRQTMMQGLELLAYFRNRAPLDDSGMPKDRFSAEMPDATLATLKIQPSEPRDSAVYFCASGFDLVGTGYGYTFGSGTRLTVV.

The chain couples TRBV6-6 to TRBJ2-1; 8 positions match TRBD1. The junction had 4 bases not matched to a gene; V was cut back by 2 bases and J by 1 base. The germline V gene has CDR1 MNHNY and CDR2 SVGAGI (reference sequence). This CDR3 is 16 amino acids long. In DNA form, the CDR3 reads TGTGCCAGCAGTTACCGGACAGGGCTATCCTACAATGAGCAGTTCTTC. Its translation is CASSYRTGLSYNEQFF.

This sequence joins TRBV9 and TRBJ1-2, with 9 bases matching TRBD1. Germline-derived CDR1 and CDR2 are SGDLS and YYNGEE. This CDR3 contains 15 residues. J lost 0 bases, V lost 4 bases, and 4 bases had no gene match. The CDR3 DNA sequence: TGTGCCAGCAGCACCCGGACAGGGGCTAACTATGGCTACACCTTC. Amino acids: CASSTRTGANYGYTF.

The chain joins TRBV28 to TRBJ2-3, with 11 bases that match TRBD2. In germline, CDR1 is MDHEN, CDR2 SYDVKM. V trimming: 2 bases; J trimming: 4 bases; junction bases outside the gene matches: 5. CDR3 length: 16 amino acids. CDR3 sequence reads: CASSLIAGGPPDTQYF. DNA of the CDR3: TGTGCCAGCAGTTTAATAGCGGGAGGGCCCCCAGATACGCAGTATTTT.

The V gene is TRBV9, the J gene TRBJ1-3; a weak D match, TRBD1 (6 bases). CDR1 and CDR2 from the germline V gene are SGDLS and YYNGEE. Trimming shortened V by 0 bases and J by 0 bases, and 13 bases separated the two germline ends. CDR3 size: 17 residues. The CDR3 is CASSVGPLQGSGNTIYF. The CDR3, as DNA: TGTGCCAGCAGCGTAGGTCCCCTACAGGGCTCTGGAAACACCATATATTTT.

The CDR3 loop is CASSLTPSGGLNTGELFF. CDR3 nucleotides: TGCGCCAGCAGCTTAACGCCTAGCGGGGGCCTGAACACCGGGGAGCTGTTTTTT. J is TRBJ2-2 and V is TRBV5-1; 10 nucleotides align to TRBD2. Trimming took 2 bases from V and 1 from J; bases not matched to a gene: 8. The CDR3 consists of 18 residues. Germline CDR1 reads SGHRS; CDR2 reads YFSETQ.